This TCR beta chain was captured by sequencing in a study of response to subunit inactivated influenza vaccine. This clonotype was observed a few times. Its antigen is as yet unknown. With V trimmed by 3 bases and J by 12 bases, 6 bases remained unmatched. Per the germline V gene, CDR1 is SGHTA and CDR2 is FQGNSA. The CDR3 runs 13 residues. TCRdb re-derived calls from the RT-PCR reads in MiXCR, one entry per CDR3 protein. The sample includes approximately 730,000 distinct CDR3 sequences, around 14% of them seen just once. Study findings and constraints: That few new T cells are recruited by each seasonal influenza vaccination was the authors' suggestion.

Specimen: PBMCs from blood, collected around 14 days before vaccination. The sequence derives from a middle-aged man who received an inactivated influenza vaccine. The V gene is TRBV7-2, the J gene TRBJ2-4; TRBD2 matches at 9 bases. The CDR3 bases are TGTGCCAGCAGCTTGGTTAGCGGGGGTCCTCAGTACTTC. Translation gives CASSLVSGGPQYF.